This TCR beta chain was profiled in a study of molecular identifiers for immune sequencing clone quantification. General study points: Clones above 20 RNA copies contained over 99% of effector molecules but under 1% of naive ones.

The authors sorted naive CD8 T cells as CD8+CD4-CCR7+CD45RA+. This clonotype was recorded a few times. Its matching antigen is unknown. A single record per CDR3 protein comes from TCRdb applying MiXCR to the PCR reads. The table has roughly 630,000 distinct CDR3 sequences, 25% seen once. CDR1 and CDR2 from the germline V gene are SGHAT and FQNNGV. CDR3 length: 15 residues. The ends were cut back, 3 bases at V and 3 bases at J, with 14 bases in the middle. This receptor was identified in a human donor in good health. Some libraries in this study had Jurkat cell RNA spiked in. The sample taken for sequencing was naive CD8+ T cells from blood, with Jurkat cell RNA spiked in. Subset of the sample: FACS-sorted CD8+CD4-CCR7+CD45RA+ naive T cells. This chain uses TRBV11-2 with TRBJ1-1, with no clear D. CDR3 sequence (DNA): TGTGCCAGCAGCTTGGAGTCGAGGTCCGACACTGAAGCTTTCTTT. As protein: CASSLESRSDTEAFF.